The present TCR beta chain was sequenced within a study of regulatory T cells in long-lasting Graves disease. This clonotype was picked up a small number of times. Sequencing libraries for TCR beta were prepared with iRepertoire HTBI primers and Arm-PCR of CDR3 regions. TCRdb passed the multiplex PCR reads through MiXCR, listing each CDR3 protein once. The sample consists of hundreds of thousands of distinct CDR3 sequences, approximately 15% of them appearing once. Germline assignment: CDR1 SEHNR and CDR2 FQNEAQ (reference sequence). V was pared by 5 bases and J by 6 bases, with 14 bases between. The CDR3 extends over 13 amino acids. Time point described: newly diagnosed GD, antithyroid drugs for less than 3 months. Making the TCR library involved RNA that had been extracted from PBMCs. These sequences were also reported in another study, on T cells in Graves' hyperthyroidism and ophthalmopathy.

The material sequenced was peripheral blood mononuclear cells (PBMCs), taken at new diagnosis, from a patient treated with antithyroid drugs. The V call is TRBV7-9, the J call TRBJ2-7, with D possibly matching TRBD1 (5 bases). The receptor comes from a man aged 30 to 45 with Graves disease. The CDR3 nucleotides read TGTGCCAGCAGCACCGGAGCCAGGGTCGAGCAGTACTTC. Residues: CASSTGARVEQYF.